The 3 T cell receptor beta chains given below trace back to one sample, sequenced in a study of neurological immune-mediated disorders (dated by TCRdb to the late 2010s). Preparation of the library involved 5' RACE. The sample was run on an Illumina HiSeq 2500. The public reads were quality trimmed at Q25 with fastp and then assembled into clones with MiXCR by TCRdb, keeping productive beta chains. Every distinct CDR3 protein forms one entry, paired with its most common genes and DNA. This sample has about 92,000 distinct CDR3 sequences in its table, and roughly 3.3% of those were observed once. Around 2.7% of the sample belongs to the ten largest clones. The sequenced sample was PBMCs. Receptors were obtained from a woman between 45 and 65 years old with multiple sclerosis.

This clonotype was observed many times. This chain links TRBV7-6 with TRBJ2-7; TRBD1 matches 10 bases. The CDR3 covers 17 residues. Germline assignment: CDR1 SGHVS and CDR2 FNYEAQ. V shed 4 bases, J shed 3 bases, and the junction held 12 bases outside the gene matches. Here the CDR3 DNA reads TGTGCCAGCAGCTCCTCAACAGGGGACAGGGGAGTCTACGAGCAGTACTTC. It specifies CASSSSTGDRGVYEQYF.

This clonotype was picked up many times. The chain uses TRBV20-1 and TRBJ1-5; D may be TRBD1 (5 bases). This CDR3 comprises 15 residues. CDR1 DFQATT and CDR2 SNEGSKA come from the germline V gene (reference sequence). The V end was cut by 6 bases, the J end by 1 base, with 16 bases between. CDR3 nucleotide sequence: TGCAGTGCCCGGGGCTCGGCAGGGAGCAATCAGCCCCAGCATTTT. Translating it yields CSARGSAGSNQPQHF.

Ten or more counts support this clonotype. The V call is TRBV5-1, the J call TRBJ2-7; 7 bases are shared with TRBD1. V lost 4 bases and J lost 2; bases outside the gene matches: 9. CDR3 length: 15 amino acids. The germline gives CDR1 SGHRS, CDR2 YFSETQ. In nucleotides, the CDR3 is TGCGCCAGCAGCCCCTCAGGGGACAGAACCTACGAGCAGTACTTC. Protein product: CASSPSGDRTYEQYF. Filled out from reference TRBV5-1 and TRBJ2-7, the complete variable domain reads KAGVTQTPRYLIKTRGQQVTLSCSPISGHRSVSWYQQTPGQGLQFLFEYFSETQRNKGNFPGRFSGRQFSNSRSEMNVSTLELGDSALYLCASSPSGDRTYEQYFGPGTRLTVT.